This T cell receptor beta chain was observed in a study of shared clonotypes between healthy human individuals. Study-level points and caveats: The four-donor shared clonotypes exceeded non-shared clonotypes in generation probability, with non-shared ones scoring lower.

Here immunoSEQ multiplex PCR was the method, and the copy in TCRdb shows in-frame clones only, minus some. There are approximately 2.3 million clones in the sample; approximately 93% occur only once, and about 0.39% lies in the top ten. V was pared by 4 bases and J by 0 bases, with 11 bases of the junction left unmatched. The CDR3 runs to 17 residues. In germline, CDR1 is SNHLY, CDR2 FYNNEI. Every donor was a Caucasian adult from Nashville, Tennessee. About this clone: Antigen unknown.

The material sequenced was naive CD4+ T cells from PBMCs. The subset: CD45RA+ positively selected. The receptor was isolated from a man younger than 30 in good health. Some clones in this sample may be carry-over from other donors' samples. The chain employs TRBV2 and TRBJ1-1, with 7 positions matching TRBD1. In DNA form, the CDR3 reads TGTGCCAGCAGTGTACTTCGGCAGGGGGAGATGAACACTGAAGCTTTCTTT. As protein: CASSVLRQGEMNTEAFF.